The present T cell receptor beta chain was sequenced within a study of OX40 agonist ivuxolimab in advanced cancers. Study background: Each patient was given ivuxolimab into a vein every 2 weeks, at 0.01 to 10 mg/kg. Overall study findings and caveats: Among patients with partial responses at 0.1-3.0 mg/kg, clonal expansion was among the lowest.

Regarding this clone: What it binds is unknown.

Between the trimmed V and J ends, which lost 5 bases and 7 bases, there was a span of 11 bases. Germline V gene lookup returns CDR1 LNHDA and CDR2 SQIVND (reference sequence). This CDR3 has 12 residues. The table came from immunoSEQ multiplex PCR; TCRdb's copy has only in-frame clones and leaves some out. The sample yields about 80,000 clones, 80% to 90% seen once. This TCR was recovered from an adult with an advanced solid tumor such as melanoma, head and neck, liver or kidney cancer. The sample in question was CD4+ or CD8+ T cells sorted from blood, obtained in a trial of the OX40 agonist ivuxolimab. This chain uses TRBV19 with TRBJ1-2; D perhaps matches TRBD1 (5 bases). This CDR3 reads CASSLRTIGYTF. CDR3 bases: TGTGCCAGTAGTCTACGGACAATTGGCTACACCTTC.